The clone carrying this T cell receptor beta chain has at least ten counts. TCRdb processed the 5' RACE reads anew with MiXCR; each CDR3 protein has one entry. The data show about 260,000 distinct CDR3 sequences, approximately 15% seen once. The sample is drawn from a study of T-cell memory formation after mild COVID-19. Study details: There were largely donor-specific TCR clusters.

The TCR was taken from a man aged 18 to 29 who had mild COVID-19 (a few samples of this study predate the infection). Cell type and time point are not known. The sample was PBMCs or a T cell subset sorted from them (not recorded which).

The CDR3: CASSSGVTGELFF. CDR3 bases: TGTGCCAGCAGCTCCGGAGTGACCGGGGAGCTGTTTTTT. This chain links TRBV7-2 with TRBJ2-2; D is unclear. CDR3 length equals 13 residues. From germline, CDR1 is SGHTA and CDR2 FQGNSA. V shed 4 bases and J shed 5 bases, with 8 bases lying between them.